This T cell receptor (beta chain) was recorded in a study of blood T cells in healthy people across ages. The germline V gene has CDR1 SGHTA and CDR2 FQGTGA. J was trimmed by 3 bases and V by 5 bases; bases with no gene match: 9. The length of the CDR3 is 17 residues. Per sample, a minimum of 6 million PBMCs were isolated. With regard to this clonotype: Its antigen is as yet unknown.

Sample-barcoded 5' priming and a J-beta primer mix drove a second PCR of roughly 6 to 12 cycles. TCRdb reanalysed the 5' RACE reads using MiXCR and keeps one entry per CDR3 protein. The table has 650,000 to 900,000 distinct CDR3 sequences, approximately 59% seen once. General study findings and limits: Per-million-T-cell TCR beta diversity fell roughly linearly with age.

Sequenced input: blood. This chain uses TRBV7-3 with TRBJ2-5, with 13 bases matching TRBD2. The TCR comes from a man aged 25 to 40 in good health. The CDR3: CASSPQGTSGEEETQYF. CDR3 nucleotide sequence: TGTGCCAGCAGCCCCCAAGGGACTAGCGGGGAAGAAGAGACCCAGTACTTC.